The 19 T cell receptor beta chains listed next were all sequenced from one sample in a study of regulatory T cells in long-lasting Graves disease. Time point denoted: persistent/refractory GD, antithyroid drugs over 5 years with positive TRAb. Following extraction of RNA from PBMCs, that RNA was used to make the TCR library. Arm-PCR of CDR3 regions and iRepertoire HTBI primers were used to build TCR beta libraries. TCRdb recomputed calls from the multiplex PCR reads with MiXCR, one row per CDR3 protein. The sample lists 350,000 to 500,000 distinct CDR3 sequences, 21% occurring once. The source material was peripheral blood mononuclear cells (PBMCs), sampled when the disease was refractory, from a patient treated with antithyroid drugs. These receptors were obtained from a female donor with Graves disease.

Remarks on this clonotype: The conserved phenylalanine or tryptophan normally closing the CDR3 is absent here, so this likely arose from a read error. The genes are TRBV28 and TRBJ2-3, with TRBD2 identical over 10 bases. J gave up 1 base and V 5 bases, and 6 bases lay outside the gene matches. Germline V gene lookup returns CDR1 MDHEN and CDR2 SYDVKM. CDR3 length: 16 residues. The chain's CDR3 is CASSAMLAGGTDTQYL. DNA for the CDR3: TGTGCCAGCAGTGCAATGCTAGCGGGAGGCACAGATACGCAGTATCTT.

This clonotype was counted at least ten times. The CDR3 protein is CASSPGTGSNQPQHF. The DNA of the CDR3 is TGTGCCAGCAGCCCCGGGACGGGAAGCAATCAGCCCCAGCATTTT. The chain uses TRBV11-2 and TRBJ1-5; perhaps TRBD1 as D (5 bases). This CDR3 is built from 15 residues. V was trimmed by 5 bases and J by 1 base, leaving 12 bases between them. In germline, CDR1 is SGHAT, CDR2 FQNNGV.

This clonotype was counted only a few times. The J gene is TRBJ2-2, the V gene TRBV24-1; 10 bases match TRBD2. From germline, CDR1 is KGHDR and CDR2 SFDVKD. V shed 7 bases, J shed 1 base, and the junction held 8 bases outside the gene matches. The CDR3 runs to 17 residues. The CDR3 protein is CATSRETSGVNTGELFF. CDR3 sequence (DNA): TGTGCCACCAGCAGGGAAACTAGCGGGGTGAACACCGGGGAGCTGTTTTTT.

The table lists this clonotype with a few counts. This chain links TRBV6-2 or TRBV6-3 with TRBJ1-2; no clear D gene. Germline lookup yields CDR1 MNHEY and CDR2 SVGEGT. V dropped 5 bases and J dropped 1 base, with 5 bases sitting between them. The CDR3 has 12 residues. This CDR3 reads CASSPSNYGYTF. CDR3 coding DNA: TGTGCCAGCAGTCCAAGTAACTATGGCTACACCTTC.

Of note for this clonotype: This could be a read error, since a much larger clone is one nucleotide away. V gene TRBV11-3 combines with J gene TRBJ2-2, with D possibly being TRBD1 (7 bases). The germline V gene encodes CDR1 SGHNT and CDR2 YENEEA. The CDR3 runs to 15 residues. Here the CDR3 reads CASSRTGSNTGGLFF. In nucleotides, the CDR3 is TGTGCCAGCAGCCGGACAGGTTCGAACACCGGGGGGCTGTTTTTT.

The genes are TRBV3-1 and TRBJ2-5; 9 nucleotides agree with TRBD1. The germline V gene encodes CDR1 LGHDT and CDR2 YNNKEL (reference sequence). Losses at the gene ends were 1 base for V and 4 bases for J; bases not matched to a gene: 7. The CDR3 sequence is 16 residues long. This CDR3 reads CASSQVSGQGRETQYF. Written as DNA, the CDR3 is TGTGCCAGCAGCCAAGTTTCCGGACAGGGGCGAGAGACCCAGTACTTC.

This clonotype was detected ten times or more. The V call is TRBV11-2, the J call TRBJ2-5; TRBD1 aligns across 7 bases. V was pared by 4 bases and J by 3 bases, with 5 bases of the junction left unmatched. Germline assignment: CDR1 SGHAT and CDR2 FQNNGV. There are 14 residues in the CDR3. DNA for the CDR3: TGTGCCAGCAGCTCGACAGGGCTGGAAGAGACCCAGTACTTC. Translating gives CASSSTGLEETQYF. The full variable domain, its missing parts supplied by reference TRBV11-2 and TRBJ2-5, is EAGVAQSPRYKIIEKRQSVAFWCNPISGHATLYWYQQILGQGPKLLIQFQNNGVVDDSQLPKDRFSAERLKGVDSTLKIQPAKLEDSAVYLCASSSTGLEETQYFGPGTRLLVL.

DNA of the CDR3: TGTGCCAGTAGTACAACCCGCGGGACTAGCTACGAGCAGTACTTC. Translated: CASSTTRGTSYEQYF. This chain uses TRBV19 with TRBJ2-7; 8 positions match TRBD2. Trimming at V came to 4 bases and at J to 3 bases, leaving 8 bases not matched to a gene. CDR1 and CDR2 (germline): LNHDA, SQIVND (reference sequence). CDR3 size: 15 residues.

This chain connects TRBV6-1 to TRBJ2-5; D ambiguous. The CDR3 covers 14 residues. Germline CDR1 and CDR2: MNHNS and SASEGT. Between the trimmed V and J ends, which lost 7 bases and 5 bases, there was a span of 17 bases. CDR3 in amino acids: CASTQNTVGETQYF. CDR3 DNA sequence: TGTGCCAGCACACAGAACACCGTCGGGGAGACCCAGTACTTC.

The CDR3 sequence: CASSPGLAGEGYFGETQYF. CDR3 nucleotide sequence: TGTGCCAGCAGCCCGGGACTAGCGGGAGAAGGTTATTTTGGGGAGACCCAGTACTTC. The V gene is TRBV7-8, the J gene TRBJ2-5; 14 bases map to TRBD2. The CDR3 sequence is 19 residues long. With 5 bases clipped from V and 5 bases from J, the junction kept 16 bases outside the gene matches. CDR1 and CDR2 (germline): SGHVS, FQNEAQ.

In this sample, this clonotype turned up a few times. The chain has TRBV7-9 and TRBJ2-5, with D possibly being TRBD1 or TRBD2 (5 bases each). This CDR3 has 13 amino acids. The V end was cut by 11 bases, the J end by 2 bases, with 15 bases between. Per the germline V gene, CDR1 is SEHNR and CDR2 is FQNEAQ (reference sequence). CDR3 region: CASQRDAQETQYF. CDR3 DNA sequence: TGTGCCTCCCAAAGGGACGCTCAAGAGACCCAGTACTTC.

About this clonotype itself: At one end the junction does not follow the germline gene, possibly because of a read error. The V gene is TRBV10-3, the J gene TRBJ2-2; TRBD2 agrees at 11 bases. Germline assignment: CDR1 ENHRY and CDR2 SYGVKD. This CDR3 is 16 amino acids long. CDR3 residues: CAISEGTSGNTGKLFF. The CDR3 coding sequence is TGTGCCATCAGTGAGGGGACTAGCGGTAACACCGGGAAGCTGTTTTTT.

This clonotype was recorded a few times. The J gene is TRBJ2-1, the V gene TRBV6-5; TRBD2 matches 11 bases. The germline V gene encodes CDR1 MNHEY and CDR2 SVGAGI. V lost 4 bases to trimming and J lost 5 bases; unmatched junction nucleotides: 7. The CDR3 consists of 16 residues. The CDR3 sequence: CASSWTSGQYNNEQFF. As DNA, the CDR3 is TGTGCCAGCAGTTGGACTAGCGGGCAGTATAACAATGAGCAGTTCTTC.

This clonotype came up many times. The CDR3 spells CASSLWERGGNQPQHF. The CDR3 DNA reads TGTGCCAGCAGTTTATGGGAACGGGGTGGCAATCAGCCCCAGCATTTT. The V gene is TRBV28, the J gene TRBJ1-5; the D is unclear. The CDR3 has 16 residues. V lost 0 bases and J 2 bases, leaving 11 bases between the germline ends. Germline loops: CDR1 MDHEN, CDR2 SYDVKM.

CDR3 sequence reads: CASSLDRIYEQYF. CDR3 nucleotides: TGCGCCAGCAGCTTGGACAGGATCTACGAGCAGTACTTC. This chain connects TRBV5-1 to TRBJ2-7, with TRBD1 as a possible D gene (5 bases). V dropped 0 bases and J dropped 3 bases, with 7 bases sitting between them. The CDR3 is made up of 13 amino acids. Germline loops: CDR1 SGHRS, CDR2 YFSETQ.

This chain uses TRBV20-1 with TRBJ2-2; no clear D. The germline V gene has CDR1 DFQATT and CDR2 SNEGSKA (reference sequence). V was clipped by 0 bases and J by 0 bases, with 5 bases between them. The CDR3 is 14 amino acids. CDR3 in amino acids: CSARDFTNTGELFF. The CDR3, as DNA: TGCAGTGCTAGAGATTTCACGAACACCGGGGAGCTGTTTTTT.

This clonotype was observed many times. This rearrangement joins TRBV27 to TRBJ1-6, with no clear D. Germline V lookup: CDR1 MNHEY, CDR2 SMNVEV (reference sequence). The CDR3 spans 16 residues. Deletions cut 4 bases from V and 6 bases from J, with 16 bases between. As DNA, the CDR3 is TGTGCCAGCAGTTCCCTCGGAGGACGAACTAATTCACCCCTCCACTTT. Protein product: CASSSLGGRTNSPLHF.

The chain combines TRBV27 with TRBJ2-5; D is undetermined. The end of the DNA is better explained by TRBJ2-1, so the J call may be wrong. From germline, CDR1 is MNHEY and CDR2 SMNVEV (reference sequence). The CDR3 length is 14 residues. CDR3 sequence reads: CASSARRNYNEQFF. In DNA form, the CDR3 reads TGTGCCAGCAGTGCCAGACGGAATTACAATGAGCAGTTCTTC.

This clonotype was seen many times. The chain carries TRBV12-3 or TRBV12-4 and TRBJ1-2; no firm D call. CDR3 length equals 11 residues. Trimming shortened V by 3 bases and J by 7 bases, and 6 bases separated the two germline ends. The CDR3 DNA follows: TGTGCCAGCAGTTTGAAGGGTGGCTACACCTTC. Protein product: CASSLKGGYTF.